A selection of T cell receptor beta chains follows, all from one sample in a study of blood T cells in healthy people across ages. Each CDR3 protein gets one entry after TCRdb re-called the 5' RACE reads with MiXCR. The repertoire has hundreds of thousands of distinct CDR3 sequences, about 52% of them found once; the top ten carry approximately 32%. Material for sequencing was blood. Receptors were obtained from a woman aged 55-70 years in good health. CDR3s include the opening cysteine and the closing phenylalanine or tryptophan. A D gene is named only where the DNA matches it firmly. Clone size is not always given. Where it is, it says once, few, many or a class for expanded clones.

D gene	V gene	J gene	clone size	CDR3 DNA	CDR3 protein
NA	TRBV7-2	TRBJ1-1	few	TGTGCCAGCAGCTTAACCTTTAGGGCTGAAGCTTTCTTT	CASSLTFRAEAFF
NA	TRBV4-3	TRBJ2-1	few	TGCGCCAGTTATCCGGTCACGGCTCCTACCTACAATGAGCAGTTCTTC	CASYPVTAPTYNEQFF
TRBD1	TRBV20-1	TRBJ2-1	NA	TGCAGTGCAATTAACAGGGGCGCGGGCTCCTACAATGAGCAGTTCTTC	CSAINRGAGSYNEQFF
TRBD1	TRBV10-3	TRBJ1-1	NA	TGTGCCATCAGTGGGGACAGGGGGCTAGCTGAAGCTTTCTTT	CAISGDRGLAEAFF
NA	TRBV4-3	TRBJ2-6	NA	TGCGCCAGCAGCCAAGGCGACTACACCCCTGGGGCCAACGTCCTGACTTTC	CASSQGDYTPGANVLTF
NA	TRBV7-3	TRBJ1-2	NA	TGTGCCAGCAGCTTAGCACTGAACTATGGCTACACCTTC	CASSLALNYGYTF
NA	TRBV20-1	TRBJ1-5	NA	TGCAGTGCTAGTGGGCAGACCAATCAGCCCCAGCATTTT	CSASGQTNQPQHF
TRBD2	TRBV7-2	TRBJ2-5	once	TGTGCCAGCAGCCGCTCCTTAGGACTAGCGGAAGAGGCCCAGTACTTC	CASSRSLGLAEEAQYF
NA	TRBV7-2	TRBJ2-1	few	TGTGCCAGCAGCCCAAGGGCGTGGAATGAGCAGTTCTTC	CASSPRAWNEQFF
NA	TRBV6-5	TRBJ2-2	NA	TGTGCCAGCAGTTACTTCCAAATGAACACCGGGGAGCTGTTTTTT	CASSYFQMNTGELFF
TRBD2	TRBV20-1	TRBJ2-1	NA	TGCAGTGCCCTATTCCCTACTAGCGGGGGTTTTTGGTTCTTC	CSALFPTSGGFWFF
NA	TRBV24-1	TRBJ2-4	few	TGTGCAACCCAGGACCCAGTGGAGGTGAACATTCAGTACTTC	CATQDPVEVNIQYF
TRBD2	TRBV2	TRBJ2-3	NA	TGTGCCAGCAGTGGACTAGCGGCTAGCACAGATACGCAGTATTTT	CASSGLAASTDTQYF
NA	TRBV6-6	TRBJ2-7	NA	TGTGCCAGCGGGCTGGCCTACGAGCAGTACTTC	CASGLAYEQYF
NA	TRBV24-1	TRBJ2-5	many	TGTGCCTCGAGCAGGGTAGACCAAGAGACCCAGTACTTC	CASSRVDQETQYF
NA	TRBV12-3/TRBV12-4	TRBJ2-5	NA	TGTGCCAGCATTAGGGGAATAGGAGAGACCCAGTACTTC	CASIRGIGETQYF
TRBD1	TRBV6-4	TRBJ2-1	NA	TGTGCCAGCAGTGAACAGGGGTTGAAGAACAATGAGCAGTTCTTC	CASSEQGLKNNEQFF
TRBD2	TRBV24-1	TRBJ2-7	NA	TGTGCCACCAGTGATCAGGGAGCGGGACTACCCTACGAGCAGTACTTC	CATSDQGAGLPYEQYF
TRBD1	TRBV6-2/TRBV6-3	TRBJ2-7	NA	TGTGCCAGCAAAGACAGGGGCGGCTCCTACGAGCAGTACTTC	CASKDRGGSYEQYF
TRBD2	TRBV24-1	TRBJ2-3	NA	TGTGCTACCAGTGATTTGGCTAGCGGGAATACAGATACGCAGTATTTT	CATSDLASGNTDTQYF
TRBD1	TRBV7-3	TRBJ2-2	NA	TGTGCCAGCAGCCGGACCGGGACAGGGACCGGGGAGCTGTTTTTT	CASSRTGTGTGELFF
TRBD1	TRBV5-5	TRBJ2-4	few	TGTGCCAGCAGCCGAGACAGGGCTCCTGACTGGATTAGCTGGAAAAACATTCAGTACTTC	CASSRDRAPDWISWKNIQYF
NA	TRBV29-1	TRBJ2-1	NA	TGCAGCGTTGGCACCCAGGGCTATGAGCAGTTCTTC	CSVGTQGYEQFF
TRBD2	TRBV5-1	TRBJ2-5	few	TGCGCCAGCAGCGTGACTAGCGCTCAAGAGACCCAGTACTTC	CASSVTSAQETQYF
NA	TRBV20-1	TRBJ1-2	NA	TGCAGTGCTAGGAACAAGGACTATGGCTACACCTTC	CSARNKDYGYTF
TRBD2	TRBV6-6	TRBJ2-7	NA	TGTGCCAGCAGTTACTCTAGCGGGAACCACTACGAGCAGTACTTC	CASSYSSGNHYEQYF
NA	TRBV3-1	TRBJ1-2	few	TGTGCCAGCAGCCAAGCCGTGGATAACTATGGCTACACCTTC	CASSQAVDNYGYTF
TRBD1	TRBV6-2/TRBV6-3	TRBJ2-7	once	TGTGCCAGCAGTTTTCTAGAGGACAGGACCTACGAGCAGTACTTC	CASSFLEDRTYEQYF
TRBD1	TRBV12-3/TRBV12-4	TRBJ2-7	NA	TGTGCCAGCAGTTTTTGGGACAGACCTTACGGGCAGTACTTC	CASSFWDRPYGQYF
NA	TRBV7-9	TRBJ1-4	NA	TGTGCCAGCAGCTCCCGCTTCCCTAATGAAAAACTGTTTTTT	CASSSRFPNEKLFF
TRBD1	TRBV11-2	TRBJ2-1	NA	TGTGCCAGCAGCTTAGGGACAGGGGTGCGCACCAATGAGCAGTTCTTC	CASSLGTGVRTNEQFF
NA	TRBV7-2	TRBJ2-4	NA	TGTGCCAGCAGCGCCCGGGAGTTTGCCAAAAACATTCAGTACTTC	CASSAREFAKNIQYF
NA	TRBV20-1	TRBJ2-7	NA	TGCAGTGCTAGAGATAACCTAACAGGAGAATACGAGCAGTACTTC	CSARDNLTGEYEQYF
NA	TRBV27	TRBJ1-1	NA	TGTGCCAGCAAATGGACGGTAGGGAACACTGAAGCTTTCTTT	CASKWTVGNTEAFF
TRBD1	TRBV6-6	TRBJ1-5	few	TGTGCCAGCAGGGGACAGGGTAGGATTCATCAGCCCCAGCATTTT	CASRGQGRIHQPQHF
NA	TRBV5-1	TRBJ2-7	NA	TGCGCCAGCAGCTTAGGGGACGACGAGCAGTACTTC	CASSLGDDEQYF
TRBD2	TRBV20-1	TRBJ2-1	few	TGCAGTGCTAACGGACTAGCGGGAATATACAATGAGCAGTTCTTC	CSANGLAGIYNEQFF
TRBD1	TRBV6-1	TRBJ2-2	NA	TGTGCCAGCAGTGGCAGGGGGTACACCGGGGAGCTGTTTTTT	CASSGRGYTGELFF
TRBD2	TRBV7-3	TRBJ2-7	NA	TGTGCCAGCAGCTTAAGGGGGCGGGCTAGCGGGAGGGCAACCTACAATGAGCAGTACTTC	CASSLRGRASGRATYNEQYF
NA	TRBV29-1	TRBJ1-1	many	TGCAGCGCCGGGGGGACTGAAGCTTTCTTT	CSAGGTEAFF
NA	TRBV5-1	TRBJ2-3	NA	TGCGCCAGCACCCAGGGAGTCTTTAGCACAGATACGCAGTATTTT	CASTQGVFSTDTQYF
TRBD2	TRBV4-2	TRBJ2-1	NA	TGTGTCAGCAGCCAAGATCCACTAGCGGGTCCTCTCTCCTACAATGAGCAGTTCTTC	CVSSQDPLAGPLSYNEQFF
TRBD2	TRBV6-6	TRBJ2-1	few	TGTGCCAGCAGTTACGGGACTACCTACAATGAGCAGTTCTTC	CASSYGTTYNEQFF
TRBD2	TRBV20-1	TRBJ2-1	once	TGCAGTGCTAGAGTTTCTAGCGGGAGGGACAATGAGCAGTTCTTC	CSARVSSGRDNEQFF
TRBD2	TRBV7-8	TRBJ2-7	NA	TGTGCCAGCAGCTTAGGGACACTAGCGGGGAAGGGTGAGCAGTACTTC	CASSLGTLAGKGEQYF
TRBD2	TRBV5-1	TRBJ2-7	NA	TGCGCCAGCAGCCGGGTGGCTAGCGGGTCCTACGAGCAGTACTTC	CASSRVASGSYEQYF
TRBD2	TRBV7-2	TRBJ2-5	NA	TGTGCCAGCAGCCGGGGACTAGCGGGGGGGGCCCAAGAGACCCAGTACTTC	CASSRGLAGGAQETQYF